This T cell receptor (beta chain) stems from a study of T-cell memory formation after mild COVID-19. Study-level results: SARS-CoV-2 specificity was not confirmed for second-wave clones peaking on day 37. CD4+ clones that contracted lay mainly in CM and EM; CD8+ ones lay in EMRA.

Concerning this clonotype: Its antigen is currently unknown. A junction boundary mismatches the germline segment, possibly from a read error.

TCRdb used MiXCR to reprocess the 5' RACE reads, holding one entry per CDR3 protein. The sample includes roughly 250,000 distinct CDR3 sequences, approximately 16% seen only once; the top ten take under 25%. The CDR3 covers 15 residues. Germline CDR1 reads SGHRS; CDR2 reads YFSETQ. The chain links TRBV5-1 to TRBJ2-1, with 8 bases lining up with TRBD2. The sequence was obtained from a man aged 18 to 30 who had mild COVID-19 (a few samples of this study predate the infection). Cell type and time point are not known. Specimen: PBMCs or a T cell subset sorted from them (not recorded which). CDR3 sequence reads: CDSSLNGGAINEQFF. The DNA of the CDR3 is TGCGACAGCAGCTTGAACGGGGGGGCCATCAATGAGCAGTTCTTC.